This TCR beta chain is from a study of cytomegalovirus exposure and HLA in healthy donors. Across the whole study: The same platform as the roughly 670 first-cohort repertoires was used for the 120 validation repertoires, a later analysis reported.

The donors were members of the validation cohort comprising 100 to 150 subjects, separate from the approximately 670-subject first cohort. The repertoire was sequenced with immunoSEQ multiplex PCR; TCRdb's copy has only in-frame clones and lacks some. Of 200,000 to 250,000 clones in the sample, approximately 83% are singletons; the top ten hold more than 12%. CDR3 size: 15 residues. Trimming cost V 2 bases and J 0 bases, with 11 bases left between them. Per germline, CDR1 GTSNPN and CDR2 SVGIG (reference sequence). This sequence joins TRBV30 and TRBJ2-1, with D possibly being TRBD1 (6 bases). This receptor was obtained from a woman aged 25-40 years in good health and CMV-seropositive. The sequenced material came from PBMCs. CDR3 bases: TGTGCCTGGAGTACGGGACAACCCTCCTACAATGAGCAGTTCTTC. Encoded protein: CAWSTGQPSYNEQFF.